These T cell receptor beta chains were read from a single sample in a study of cytomegalovirus exposure and HLA in healthy donors. Repertoires were generated with immunoSEQ multiplex PCR, while TCRdb's copy carries only in-frame clones and drops some. The sample includes around 110,000 clones, roughly 90% of them seen just once. The sample taken for sequencing was PBMCs. These receptors came from a woman younger than 35 in good health and CMV-seropositive. CDR3s include the opening cysteine and the closing phenylalanine or tryptophan. D genes are given only for firm matches. The listing skips clone size in some rows; elsewhere it reads once, few, many or a size class.

V gene	CDR3 length	clone size	D gene	J gene	CDR3 DNA	CDR3 protein
TRBV6-6	13	-	TRBD1	TRBJ2-5	TGTGCCAGCAGTTGGGACAGGGTAGGGACCCAGTACTTC	CASSWDRVGTQYF
TRBV27	16	-	TRBD1	TRBJ2-5	TGTGCCAGCCGATTTCTTGGGACAGGGGGTAGGGAGACCCAGTACTTC	CASRFLGTGGRETQYF
TRBV10-1	15	-	TRBD2	TRBJ2-3	TGCGCCAGCAGCGGGGAGAGCGGGGAGCAAGATACGCAGTATTTT	CASSGESGEQDTQYF
TRBV27	18	-	-	TRBJ1-1	TGTGCCAGCAGTTCCCTTCGGATGGAGGGGCCCCAACACACTGAAGCTTTCTTT	CASSSLRMEGPQHTEAFF
TRBV7-9	13	-	-	TRBJ1-2	TGTGCCAGCAGCTTAGGAGGACAGAATGGCTACACCTTC	CASSLGGQNGYTF
TRBV7-9	14	-	TRBD2	TRBJ2-1	TGTGCCAGCAGCCCCCTAGCGGGGGCCACGGGAGAGTTCTTC	CASSPLAGATGEFF
TRBV10-2	13	-	-	TRBJ2-4	TGCGCCAGCAGTGAGCAGGGAGGTAACATTCAGTACTTC	CASSEQGGNIQYF
TRBV11-2	13	-	-	TRBJ1-6	TGTGCCAGCAGAACGAGCGGGAATTCACCCCTCCACTTT	CASRTSGNSPLHF
TRBV19	13	-	TRBD1	TRBJ2-1	TGTGCCAGTAGTATCGACAGGGGGAATGAGCAGTTCTTC	CASSIDRGNEQFF
TRBV7-8	21	-	TRBD1	TRBJ1-2	TGTGCCAGCAGCTTATTTATCCCCACCCGGGGACAGGGGGAAGTAGACTATGGCTACACCTTC	CASSLFIPTRGQGEVDYGYTF
TRBV5-6	14	few	TRBD1	TRBJ1-2	TGTGCCAGCAGCGAGGACAGGGGCAACTATGGCTACACCTTC	CASSEDRGNYGYTF
TRBV5-1	14	-	-	TRBJ1-6	TGCGCCAGCAGCTTGGTAGAAAATAATTCACCCCTCCACTTT	CASSLVENNSPLHF
TRBV19	14	-	TRBD2	TRBJ2-3	TGTGCCAGTAGTGTTACTAGCGGGGAACCCACGCAGTATTTT	CASSVTSGEPTQYF
TRBV10-3	16	-	TRBD2	TRBJ2-3	TGTGCCATCAGATCATTACTAGCGGGGGGGCCGTATACGCAGTATTTT	CAIRSLLAGGPYTQYF
TRBV11-2	13	-	TRBD1	TRBJ1-4	TGTGCCAGCAGCTTAGGGCAGGGGGGAAAACTGTTTTTT	CASSLGQGGKLFF
TRBV5-4	15	-	TRBD1	TRBJ1-2	TGTGCCAGCAGCTTGGGACAGGGTCGTGTCTATGGCTACACCTTC	CASSLGQGRVYGYTF
TRBV4-3	13	-	-	TRBJ2-1	TGCGCCAGCAGCCAAGATCAATACAATGAGCAGTTCTTC	CASSQDQYNEQFF
TRBV27	15	-	-	TRBJ1-1	TGTGCCAGCAGTTCCGGGGATGCTCTGGACACTGAAGCTTTCTTT	CASSSGDALDTEAFF
TRBV6-5	15	-	TRBD1	TRBJ2-1	TGTGCCAGCAGTTCCTCGGGACAGAGTTACAATGAGCAGTTCTTC	CASSSSGQSYNEQFF
TRBV5-1	15	once	-	TRBJ1-2	TGCGCCAGCAGCTTGGGGGCAGGGCTCAACTATGGCTACACCTTC	CASSLGAGLNYGYTF
TRBV5-1	16	-	-	TRBJ1-1	TGCGCCAGCAGCTTGGCCCGGGGGATAGGGGACACTGAAGCTTTCTTT	CASSLARGIGDTEAFF
TRBV28	12	-	-	TRBJ1-5	TGTGCCAGCAGACCACAGGGAAGAACCCAGCATTTT	CASRPQGRTQHF
TRBV14	17	-	-	TRBJ1-1	TGTGCCAGCAGCCAAGGGGGGCTGACAGAGATGAACACTGAAGCTTTCTTT	CASSQGGLTEMNTEAFF
TRBV27	15	-	-	TRBJ2-7	TGTGCCAGCAGTTATCAGGGCCCCGGGGGCTACGAGCAGTACTTC	CASSYQGPGGYEQYF
TRBV28	15	once	TRBD2	TRBJ2-5	TGTGCCAGCAGTTTACTCGGGGCTAGCGGGCAGACCCAGTACTTC	CASSLLGASGQTQYF
TRBV28	13	-	-	TRBJ1-2	TGTGCCAGCAGTCCAGACAGGTCCGGGCCCTACACCTTC	CASSPDRSGPYTF
TRBV5-1	12	-	-	TRBJ2-7	TGCGCCAGCAGCTTGAATCCCTCCGAGCAGTACTTC	CASSLNPSEQYF
TRBV4-1	13	few	TRBD1	TRBJ1-1	TGCGCCAGCAGCCGAGGACAGGGGTTTGAAGCTTTCTTT	CASSRGQGFEAFF
TRBV28	15	-	TRBD1	TRBJ1-5	TGTGCCAGCAGCGGGGGACAGGCTAGCAATCAGCCCCAGCATTTT	CASSGGQASNQPQHF
TRBV19	11	-	-	TRBJ1-1	TGTGCCAGTAGTAACCAGGGGTCGGCTTTCTTT	CASSNQGSAFF
TRBV28	14	-	-	TRBJ2-3	TGTGCCAGCAGTTTAATCCGTCCCACAGATACGCAGTATTTT	CASSLIRPTDTQYF
TRBV2	15	-	-	TRBJ2-3	TGTGCCAGCAGTGAACCGACAATTTCCACAGATACGCAGTATTTT	CASSEPTISTDTQYF
TRBV28	19	-	TRBD1	TRBJ2-6	TGTGCCAGCAGTACCTCCGCCGGGACAGGTCTCTCTGGGGCCAACGTCCTGACTTTC	CASSTSAGTGLSGANVLTF